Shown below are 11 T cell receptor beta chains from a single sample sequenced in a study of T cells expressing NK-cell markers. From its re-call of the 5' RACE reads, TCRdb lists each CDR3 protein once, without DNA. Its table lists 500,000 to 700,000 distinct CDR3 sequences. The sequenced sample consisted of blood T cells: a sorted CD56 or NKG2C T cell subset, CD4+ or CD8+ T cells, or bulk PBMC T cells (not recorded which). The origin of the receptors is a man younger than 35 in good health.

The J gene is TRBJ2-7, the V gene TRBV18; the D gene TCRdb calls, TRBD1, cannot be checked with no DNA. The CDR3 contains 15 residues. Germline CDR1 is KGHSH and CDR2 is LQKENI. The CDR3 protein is CASSPLGGNTYEQYF.

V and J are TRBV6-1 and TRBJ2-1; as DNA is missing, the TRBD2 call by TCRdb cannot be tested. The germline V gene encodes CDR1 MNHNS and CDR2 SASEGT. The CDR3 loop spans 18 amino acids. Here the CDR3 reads CASTRTASGRTLGNEQFF.

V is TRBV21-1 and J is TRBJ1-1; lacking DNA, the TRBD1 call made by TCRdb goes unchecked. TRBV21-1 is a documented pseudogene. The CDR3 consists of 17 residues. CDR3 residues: CASSNLRGFLVDTEAFF.

The CDR3 spells CASSQVLSDEQFF. The chain joins TRBV4-3 to TRBJ2-1. This CDR3 contains 13 residues. Per germline, CDR1 LGHNA and CDR2 YSLEER.

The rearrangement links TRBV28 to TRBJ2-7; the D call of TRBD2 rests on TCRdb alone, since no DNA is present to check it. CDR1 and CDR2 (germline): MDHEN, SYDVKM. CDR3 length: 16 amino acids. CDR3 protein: CASSMPGLAGSYEQYF. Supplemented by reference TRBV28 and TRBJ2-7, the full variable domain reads DVKVTQSSRYLVKRTGEKVFLECVQDMDHENMFWYRQDPGLGLRLIYFSYDVKMKEKGDIPEGYSVSREKKERFSLILESASTNQTSMYLCASSMPGLAGSYEQYFGPGTRLTVT.

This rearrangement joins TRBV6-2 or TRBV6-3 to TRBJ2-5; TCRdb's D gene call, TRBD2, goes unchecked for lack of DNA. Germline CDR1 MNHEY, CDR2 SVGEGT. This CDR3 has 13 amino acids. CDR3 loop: CASRLGVLRTQYF.

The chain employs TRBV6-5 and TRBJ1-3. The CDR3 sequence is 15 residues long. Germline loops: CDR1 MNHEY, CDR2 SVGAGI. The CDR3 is CASSYSEYGLNTIYF.

The CDR3 reads CASSFSGGNNEKLFF. This sequence joins TRBV5-1 and TRBJ1-4; the TCRdb D gene call, TRBD1, has no DNA to confirm it. Germline assignment: CDR1 SGHRS and CDR2 YFSETQ. This CDR3 spans 15 amino acids.

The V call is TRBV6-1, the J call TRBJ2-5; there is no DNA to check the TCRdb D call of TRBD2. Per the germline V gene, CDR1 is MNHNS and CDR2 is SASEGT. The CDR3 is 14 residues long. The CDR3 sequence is CASNPSGSKETQYF.

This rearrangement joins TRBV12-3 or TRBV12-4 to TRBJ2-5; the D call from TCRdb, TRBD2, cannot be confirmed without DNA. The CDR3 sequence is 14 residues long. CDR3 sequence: CASALLSGQETQYF.

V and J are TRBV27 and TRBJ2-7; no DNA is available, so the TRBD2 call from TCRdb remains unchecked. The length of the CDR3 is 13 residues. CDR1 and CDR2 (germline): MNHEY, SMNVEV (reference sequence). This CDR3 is CASRAGVRYEQYF.